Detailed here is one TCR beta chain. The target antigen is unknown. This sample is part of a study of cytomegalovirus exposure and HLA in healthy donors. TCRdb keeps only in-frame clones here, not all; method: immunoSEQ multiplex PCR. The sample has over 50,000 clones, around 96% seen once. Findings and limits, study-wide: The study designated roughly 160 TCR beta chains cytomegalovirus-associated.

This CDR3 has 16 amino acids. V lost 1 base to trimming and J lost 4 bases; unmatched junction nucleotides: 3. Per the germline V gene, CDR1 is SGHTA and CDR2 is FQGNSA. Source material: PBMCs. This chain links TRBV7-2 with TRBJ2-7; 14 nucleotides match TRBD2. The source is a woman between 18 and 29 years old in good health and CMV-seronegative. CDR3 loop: CASSLGLAGGGYEQYF. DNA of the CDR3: TGTGCCAGCAGCTTAGGACTAGCGGGAGGGGGATACGAGCAGTACTTC.